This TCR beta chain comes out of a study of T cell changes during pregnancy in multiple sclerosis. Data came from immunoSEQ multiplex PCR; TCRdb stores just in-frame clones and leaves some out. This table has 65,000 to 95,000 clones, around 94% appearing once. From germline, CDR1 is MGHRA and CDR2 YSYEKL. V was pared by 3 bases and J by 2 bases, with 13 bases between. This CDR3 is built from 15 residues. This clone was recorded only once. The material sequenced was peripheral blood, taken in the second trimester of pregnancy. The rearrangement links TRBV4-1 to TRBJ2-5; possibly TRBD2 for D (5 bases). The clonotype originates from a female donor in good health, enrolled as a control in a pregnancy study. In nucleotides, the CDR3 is TGCGCCAGCAGCCACGAGGGTGCGAAGCAAGAGACCCAGTACTTC. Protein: CASSHEGAKQETQYF.